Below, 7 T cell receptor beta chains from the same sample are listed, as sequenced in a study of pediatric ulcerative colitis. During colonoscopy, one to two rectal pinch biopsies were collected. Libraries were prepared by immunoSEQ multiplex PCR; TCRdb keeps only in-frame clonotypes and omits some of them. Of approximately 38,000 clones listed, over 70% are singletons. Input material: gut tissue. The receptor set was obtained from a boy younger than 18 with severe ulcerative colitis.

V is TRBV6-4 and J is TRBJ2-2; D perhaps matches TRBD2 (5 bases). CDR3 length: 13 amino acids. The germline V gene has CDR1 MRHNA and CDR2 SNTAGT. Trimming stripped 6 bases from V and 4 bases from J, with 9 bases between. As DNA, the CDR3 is TGTGCCAGCAGCGTCGAGGGCACCGGGGAGCTGTTTTTT. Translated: CASSVEGTGELFF.

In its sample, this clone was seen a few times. CDR3 loop: CASSPRTGANYGYTF. Written as DNA, the CDR3 is TGTGCCAGCAGTCCCCGGACAGGGGCTAACTATGGCTACACCTTC. The chain carries TRBV6-6 and TRBJ1-2; TRBD1 aligns across 9 bases. The CDR3 is made up of 15 amino acids. CDR1 and CDR2 (germline): MNHNY, SVGAGI (reference sequence). Losses at the gene ends were 5 bases for V and 0 bases for J; bases not matched to a gene: 4.

CDR3 sequence (DNA): TGTGCCAGCAGTTTCGTGGAGGGCACTGAAGCTTTCTTT. As protein: CASSFVEGTEAFF. The rearrangement uses TRBV27 and TRBJ1-1; D is ambiguous. The CDR3 extends over 13 amino acids. The germline V gene encodes CDR1 MNHEY and CDR2 SMNVEV (reference sequence). The ends were cut back, 3 bases at V and 4 bases at J, with 9 bases in the middle.

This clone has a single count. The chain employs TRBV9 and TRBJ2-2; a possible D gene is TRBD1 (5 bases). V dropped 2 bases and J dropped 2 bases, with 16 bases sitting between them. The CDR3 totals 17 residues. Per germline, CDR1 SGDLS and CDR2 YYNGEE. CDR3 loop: CASSVSLGAANTGELFF. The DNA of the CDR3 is TGTGCCAGCAGCGTTTCTCTTGGGGCAGCCAACACCGGGGAGCTGTTTTTT. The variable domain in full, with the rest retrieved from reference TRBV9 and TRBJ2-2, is DSGVTQTPKHLITATGQRVTLRCSPRSGDLSVYWYQQSLDQGLQFLIQYYNGEERAKGNILERFSAQQFPDLHSELNLSSLELGDSALYFCASSVSLGAANTGELFFGEGSRLTVL.

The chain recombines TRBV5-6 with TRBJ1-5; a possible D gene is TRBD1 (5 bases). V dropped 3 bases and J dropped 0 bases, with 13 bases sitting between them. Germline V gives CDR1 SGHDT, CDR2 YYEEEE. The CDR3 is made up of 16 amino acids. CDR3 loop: CASSYQRQNSNQPQHF. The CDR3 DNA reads TGTGCCAGCAGCTACCAGAGACAGAATAGCAATCAGCCCCAGCATTTT. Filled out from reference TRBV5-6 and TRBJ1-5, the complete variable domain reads DAGVTQSPTHLIKTRGQQVTLRCSPKSGHDTVSWYQQALGQGPQFIFQYYEEEERQRGNFPDRFSGHQFPNYSSELNVNALLLGDSALYLCASSYQRQNSNQPQHFGDGTRLSIL.

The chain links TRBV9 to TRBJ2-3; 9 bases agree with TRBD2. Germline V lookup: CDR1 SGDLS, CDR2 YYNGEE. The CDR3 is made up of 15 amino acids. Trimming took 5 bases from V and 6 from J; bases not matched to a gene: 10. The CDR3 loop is CASSPGAGGPDTQYF. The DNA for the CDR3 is TGTGCCAGCAGTCCCGGGGCGGGGGGGCCGGATACGCAGTATTTT.

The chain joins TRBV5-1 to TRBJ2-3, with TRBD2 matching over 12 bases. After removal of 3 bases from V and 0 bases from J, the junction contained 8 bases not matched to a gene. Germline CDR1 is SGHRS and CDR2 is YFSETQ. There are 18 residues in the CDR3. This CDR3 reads CASSYATSGGPSTDTQYF. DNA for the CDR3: TGCGCCAGCAGCTACGCGACTAGCGGGGGTCCAAGCACAGATACGCAGTATTTT.